The 22 T cell receptor beta chains in this list originate from one sample, sequenced in a study of blood T cell repertoires in COVID-19. Sequenced by immunoSEQ multiplex PCR; TCRdb stores in-frame clones only, minus some. The sample has about 70,000 clones, around nine tenths seen once. The source material was peripheral blood. These receptors originate from a human donor in a cohort sampled during active COVID-19.

The gene calls are TRBV6-5 and TRBJ2-7; 8 bases are a match to TRBD1. In germline, CDR1 is MNHEY, CDR2 SVGAGI. J was trimmed by 0 bases and V by 6 bases; bases with no gene match: 4. CDR3 size: 14 residues. The CDR3 region has the DNA TGTGCCAGCAGGGGACAGGTGAGCTCCTACGAGCAGTACTTC. Translation: CASRGQVSSYEQYF.

V and J are TRBV18 and TRBJ2-6, with 7 bases lining up with TRBD1. Germline-derived CDR1 and CDR2 are KGHSH and LQKENI. V dropped 5 bases and J dropped 0; count of bases not matched to a gene: 7. CDR3 length equals 17 residues. CDR3 in DNA: TGTGCCAGCTCAGCGACAGGGAGAGGCTCTGGGGCCAACGTCCTGACTTTC. As protein: CASSATGRGSGANVLTF.

The V call is TRBV5-4, the J call TRBJ1-2; D is unclear. This CDR3 comprises 12 residues. Trimming removed 3 bases from V and 8 bases from J, with 11 bases in between. Germline lookup yields CDR1 SGHNT and CDR2 YYREEE (reference sequence). CDR3 DNA: TGTGCCAGCAGCTCCCGGGAAGGAGGCTACACCTTC. Amino acid sequence: CASSSREGGYTF.

The gene calls are TRBV5-8 and TRBJ2-3; no clear D gene. With 2 bases removed from V and 0 bases from J, the gap between germline ends came to 10 bases. Per germline, CDR1 SGHTS and CDR2 YDEGEE. This CDR3 has 15 amino acids. This chain's CDR3 is CASSFFGQSTDTQYF. The DNA of the CDR3 is TGTGCCAGCAGCTTTTTTGGGCAGAGCACAGATACGCAGTATTTT.

The chain has TRBV4-3 and TRBJ2-1; D is possibly TRBD1 (6 bases). V was cut by 0 bases and J by 6 bases, with 12 bases left in between. CDR3 length equals 15 residues. Germline V lookup: CDR1 LGHNA, CDR2 YSLEER. CDR3 DNA sequence: TGCGCCAGCAGCCAAGATGGACAGCTGGGCAATGAGCAGTTCTTC. Its translation is CASSQDGQLGNEQFF.

This chain connects TRBV7-3 to TRBJ1-1, with TRBD1 identical over 7 bases. The CDR3 spans 14 residues. V gave up 5 bases and J gave up 4 bases; unmatched junction bases: 7. CDR1 is SGHTA, CDR2 FQGTGA, per germline. CDR3 region: CASSPGGWITEAFF. In DNA form, the CDR3 reads TGTGCCAGCAGCCCAGGGGGGTGGATCACTGAAGCTTTCTTT.

This chain's CDR3 is CASSLALRGSGRAGEQFF. The CDR3 nucleotides are TGTGCCAGCAGCTTAGCGCTACGTGGTAGCGGGAGGGCCGGTGAGCAGTTCTTC. The rearrangement uses TRBV11-3 and TRBJ2-1; 11 positions agree with TRBD2. The CDR3 consists of 18 residues. Germline trimming cut 1 base from V and 9 bases from J; bases unmatched to any gene: 14. Germline CDR1 is SGHNT and CDR2 is YENEEA.

This sequence joins TRBV24-1 and TRBJ2-3; possibly TRBD2 for D (6 bases). This CDR3 has 14 amino acids. CDR1 is KGHDR and CDR2 is SFDVKD in the germline V gene. Trimming took 5 bases from V and 0 from J, leaving 8 bases between them. This CDR3 reads CATSGAGSTDTQYF. CDR3 sequence (DNA): TGTGCCACCAGTGGCGCGGGGAGCACAGATACGCAGTATTTT.

The chain couples TRBV28 to TRBJ1-5, with 7 bases identical to TRBD1. The V and J ends lost 4 bases and 3 bases, in that order; junction bases with no gene match: 3. This CDR3 is built from 14 residues. CDR1 is MDHEN, CDR2 SYDVKM, per germline. This chain's CDR3 is CASSSGGTNQPQHF. Written as DNA, the CDR3 is TGTGCCAGCAGTTCAGGGGGGACCAATCAGCCCCAGCATTTT.

This clone was seen a single time. V is TRBV28 and J is TRBJ2-3, with a weak D call TRBD2 (6 bases). The V and J ends lost 5 bases and 6 bases respectively, with 15 bases between them. CDR1 is MDHEN and CDR2 is SYDVKM in the germline V gene. There are 14 residues in the CDR3. The DNA for the CDR3 is TGTGCCAGCAGTATGGGCGGGGTCCTGGATACGCAGTATTTT. Its translation is CASSMGGVLDTQYF.

The chain couples TRBV6-4 to TRBJ2-3, with a weak D call TRBD2 (7 bases). The CDR3 consists of 13 residues. Per the germline V gene, CDR1 is MRHNA and CDR2 is SNTAGT. V lost 2 bases and J 9 bases, leaving 12 bases between the germline ends. CDR3 region: CASSDVSGGTQYF. In DNA, the CDR3 is TGTGCCAGCAGTGACGTGTCGGGGGGCACGCAGTATTTT.

The rearrangement links TRBV15 to TRBJ2-7, with 7 bases aligning to TRBD2. The CDR3 runs 15 residues. Per germline, CDR1 LNHNV and CDR2 YYDKDF (reference sequence). V lost 0 bases, J lost 6 bases, and 8 bases stayed unmatched. The CDR3 spells CATSRDKGTTGEQYF. DNA of the CDR3: TGTGCCACCAGCAGAGATAAGGGGACTACGGGCGAGCAGTACTTC.

The gene calls are TRBV4-2 and TRBJ2-1; 10 bases map to TRBD2. The CDR3 is 16 amino acids. Germline CDR1 and CDR2: LGHNA and YNFKEQ. V was pared by 0 bases and J by 7 bases, with 6 bases of the junction left unmatched. CDR3 sequence reads: CASSQDSSGRRNEQFF. CDR3 bases: TGTGCCAGCAGCCAAGACTCTAGCGGGAGAAGGAATGAGCAGTTCTTC.

The chain links TRBV4-3 to TRBJ2-2; tentatively, D is TRBD1 (6 bases). Trimming took off 4 bases at V and 4 bases at J, with 19 bases between the two ends. Germline loops: CDR1 LGHNA, CDR2 YSLEER. The CDR3 loop spans 17 amino acids. CDR3 in amino acids: CASSRFWQGPPTGELFF. The DNA for the CDR3 is TGCGCCAGCAGCCGTTTCTGGCAGGGGCCCCCCACCGGGGAGCTGTTTTTT.

J is TRBJ2-1 and V is TRBV7-2; weak D call: TRBD2 (6 bases). The CDR3 totals 15 residues. Germline V gene sequence: CDR1 SGHTA, CDR2 FQGNSA. V was pared by 4 bases and J by 7 bases, with 17 bases between. DNA of the CDR3: TGTGCCAGCAGCTCTCGGGCTAGCGTTCGGAATGAGCAGTTCTTC. Its protein is CASSSRASVRNEQFF. Filled out from reference TRBV7-2 and TRBJ2-1, the complete variable domain reads GAGVSQSPSNKVTEKGKDVELRCDPISGHTALYWYRQSLGQGLEFLIYFQGNSAPDKSGLPSDRFSAERTGGSVSTLTIQRTQQEDSAVYLCASSSRASVRNEQFFGPGTRLTVL.

This chain joins TRBV7-8 and TRBJ1-5; TRBD1 agrees at 8 bases. Per the germline V gene, CDR1 is SGHVS and CDR2 is FQNEAQ. There are 15 residues in the CDR3. Trimming removed 5 bases from V and 1 base from J; junction bases left unmatched: 4. DNA of the CDR3: TGTGCCAGCAGCCTTGGACAGGGAAGCAATCAGCCCCAGCATTTT. Protein product: CASSLGQGSNQPQHF.

V usage is TRBV9 and J usage is TRBJ2-3; tentatively, D is TRBD1 (6 bases). Between the trimmed V and J ends, which lost 0 bases and 3 bases, there was a span of 11 bases. The CDR3 has 15 residues. Looked up from germline, CDR1 is SGDLS and CDR2 is YYNGEE. The CDR3 sequence is CASSVAHRVTDTQYF. Here the CDR3 DNA reads TGTGCCAGCAGCGTAGCTCACAGGGTGACAGATACGCAGTATTTT.

V gene TRBV11-2 combines with J gene TRBJ2-3; 10 positions match TRBD2. Germline V gene data show CDR1 as SGHAT and CDR2 as FQNNGV. CDR3 length: 16 amino acids. With 3 bases clipped from V and 5 bases from J, the junction kept 8 bases outside the gene matches. The CDR3 nucleotides read TGTGCCAGCAGCTTTCGGGGACTAGCGCCAAGAGATACGCAGTATTTT. Translation gives CASSFRGLAPRDTQYF.

The chain links TRBV5-8 to TRBJ2-1; D remains unclear. V was clipped by 4 bases and J by 5 bases, with 13 bases between them. The CDR3 consists of 14 residues. The germline V gene has CDR1 SGHTS and CDR2 YDEGEE. In DNA, the CDR3 is TGTGCCAGCAGCATTCAAATGACAAACAATGAGCAGTTCTTC. It specifies CASSIQMTNNEQFF.

The chain is built from TRBV7-8 and TRBJ1-1; D is unresolved. V lost 5 bases to trimming and J lost 0 bases, with 16 bases between them. Per germline, CDR1 SGHVS and CDR2 FQNEAQ. The CDR3 contains 16 residues. The CDR3 protein is CASSPTGVHLNTEAFF. The CDR3 DNA is TGTGCCAGCAGCCCCACGGGAGTACATTTGAACACTGAAGCTTTCTTT.

This rearrangement joins TRBV18 to TRBJ1-3, with D possibly TRBD1 on 5 matching bases. Germline loops: CDR1 KGHSH, CDR2 LQKENI. Trimming cost V 6 bases and J 0 bases, with 9 bases left between them. CDR3 length: 14 residues. The CDR3 loop reads CASSPTVSGNTIYF. The CDR3 DNA is TGTGCCAGCTCGCCGACAGTCTCTGGAAACACCATATATTTT.

This clone occurred a few times. V is TRBV5-1 and J is TRBJ2-7; TRBD2 agrees at 16 bases. Germline assignment: CDR1 SGHRS and CDR2 YFSETQ. The ends lost 4 bases at V and 9 bases at J; junction bases unmatched: 16. The CDR3 sequence is 18 residues long. DNA of the CDR3: TGCGCCAGCAGCCGTTCCGGGACTAGCGGGAGGGCCGTGTCATGGCAGTACTTC. Translating it yields CASSRSGTSGRAVSWQYF.